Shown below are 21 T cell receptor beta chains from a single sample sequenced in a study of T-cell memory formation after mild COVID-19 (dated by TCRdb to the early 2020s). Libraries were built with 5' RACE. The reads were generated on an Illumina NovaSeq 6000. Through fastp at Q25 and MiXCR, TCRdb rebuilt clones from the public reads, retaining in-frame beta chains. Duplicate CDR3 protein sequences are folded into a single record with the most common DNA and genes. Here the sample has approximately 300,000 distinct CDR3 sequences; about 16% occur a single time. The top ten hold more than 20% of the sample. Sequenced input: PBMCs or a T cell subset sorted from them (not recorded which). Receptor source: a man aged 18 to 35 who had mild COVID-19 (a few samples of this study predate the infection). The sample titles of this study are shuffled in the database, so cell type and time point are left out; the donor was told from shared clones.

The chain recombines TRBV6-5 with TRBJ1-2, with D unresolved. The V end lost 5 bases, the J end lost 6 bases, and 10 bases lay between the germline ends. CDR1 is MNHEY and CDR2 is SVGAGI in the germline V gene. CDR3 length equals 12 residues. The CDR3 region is CASSSVPHGYTF. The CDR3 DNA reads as TGTGCCAGCAGTAGCGTGCCCCATGGCTACACCTTC.

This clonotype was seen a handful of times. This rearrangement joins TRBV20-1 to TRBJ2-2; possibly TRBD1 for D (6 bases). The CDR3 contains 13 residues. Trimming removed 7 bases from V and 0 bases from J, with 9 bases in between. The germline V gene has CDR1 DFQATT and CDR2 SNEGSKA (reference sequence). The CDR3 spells CSVTGPNTGELFF. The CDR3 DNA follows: TGCAGTGTGACAGGCCCGAACACCGGGGAGCTGTTTTTT.

The CDR3 bases are TGTGCCAGCTCACCAGTGGGAGGCCCCTACGAGCAGTACGTC. This encodes CASSPVGGPYEQYV. The V call is TRBV18, the J call TRBJ2-7, with TRBD2 as a possible D gene (6 bases). V lost 2 bases and J lost 2, with 10 bases in between. This CDR3 is 14 amino acids long. Germline CDR1 and CDR2: KGHSH and LQKENI.

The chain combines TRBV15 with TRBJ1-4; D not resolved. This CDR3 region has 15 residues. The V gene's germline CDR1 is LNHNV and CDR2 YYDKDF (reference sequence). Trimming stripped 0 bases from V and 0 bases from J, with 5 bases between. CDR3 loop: CATSRDAATNEKLFF. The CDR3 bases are TGTGCCACCAGCAGAGATGCGGCAACTAATGAAAAACTGTTTTTT.

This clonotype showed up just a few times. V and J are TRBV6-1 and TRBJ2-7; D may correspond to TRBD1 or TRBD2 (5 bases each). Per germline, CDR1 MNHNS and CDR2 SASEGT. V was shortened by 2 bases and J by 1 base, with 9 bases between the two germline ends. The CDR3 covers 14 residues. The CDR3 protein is CASSEMGVSYEQYV. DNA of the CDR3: TGTGCCAGCAGTGAAATGGGGGTGTCCTACGAGCAGTACGTC.

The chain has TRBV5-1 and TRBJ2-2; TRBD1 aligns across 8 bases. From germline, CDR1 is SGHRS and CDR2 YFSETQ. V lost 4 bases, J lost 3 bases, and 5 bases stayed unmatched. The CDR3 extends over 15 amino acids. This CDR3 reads CASSAPQGDTGELFF. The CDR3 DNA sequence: TGCGCCAGCAGCGCCCCACAGGGGGACACCGGGGAGCTGTTTTTT.

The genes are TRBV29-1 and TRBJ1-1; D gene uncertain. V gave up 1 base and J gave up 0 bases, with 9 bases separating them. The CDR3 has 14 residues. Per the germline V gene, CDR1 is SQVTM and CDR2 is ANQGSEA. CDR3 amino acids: CSVEGRNMNTEAFF. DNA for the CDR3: TGCAGCGTTGAAGGGCGGAACATGAACACTGAAGCTTTCTTT.

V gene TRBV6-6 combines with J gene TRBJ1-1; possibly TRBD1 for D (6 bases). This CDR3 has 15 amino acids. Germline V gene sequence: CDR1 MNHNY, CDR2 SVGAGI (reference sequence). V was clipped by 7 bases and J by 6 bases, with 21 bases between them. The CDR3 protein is CASTGGGGASAEAFF. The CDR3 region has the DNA TGTGCCAGCACCGGAGGGGGGGGGGCGTCAGCTGAAGCTTTCTTT.

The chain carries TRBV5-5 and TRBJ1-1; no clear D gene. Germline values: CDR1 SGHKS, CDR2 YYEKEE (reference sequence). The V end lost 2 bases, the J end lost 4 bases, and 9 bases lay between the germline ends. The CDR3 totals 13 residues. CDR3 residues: CASSFSHITEAFF. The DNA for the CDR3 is TGTGCCAGCAGCTTTTCGCATATCACTGAAGCTTTCTTT.

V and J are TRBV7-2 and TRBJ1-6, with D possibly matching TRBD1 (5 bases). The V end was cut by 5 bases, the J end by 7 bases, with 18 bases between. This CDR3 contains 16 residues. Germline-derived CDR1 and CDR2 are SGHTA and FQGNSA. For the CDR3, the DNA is TGTGCCAGCAGCCCGGGGACCCGGGGGGGGAATTCACCCCTCCACTTT. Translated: CASSPGTRGGNSPLHF. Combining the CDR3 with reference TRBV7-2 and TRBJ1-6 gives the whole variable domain GAGVSQSPSNKVTEKGKDVELRCDPISGHTALYWYRQSLGQGLEFLIYFQGNSAPDKSGLPSDRFSAERTGGSVSTLTIQRTQQEDSAVYLCASSPGTRGGNSPLHFGNGTRLTVT.

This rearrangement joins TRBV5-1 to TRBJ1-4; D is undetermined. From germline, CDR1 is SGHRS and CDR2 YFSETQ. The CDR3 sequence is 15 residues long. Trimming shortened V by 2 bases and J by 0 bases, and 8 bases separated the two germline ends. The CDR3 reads CASSFSAATNEKLFF. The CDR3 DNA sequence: TGCGCCAGCAGCTTCTCGGCGGCAACTAATGAAAAACTGTTTTTT.

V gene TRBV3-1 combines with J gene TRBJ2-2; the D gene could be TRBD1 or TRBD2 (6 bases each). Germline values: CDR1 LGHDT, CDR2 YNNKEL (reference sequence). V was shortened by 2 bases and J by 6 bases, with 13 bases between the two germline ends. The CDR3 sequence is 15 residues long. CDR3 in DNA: TGTGCCAGCAGCCAACAATACGGGGGCTCCGGGGAGCTGTTTTTT. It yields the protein CASSQQYGGSGELFF.

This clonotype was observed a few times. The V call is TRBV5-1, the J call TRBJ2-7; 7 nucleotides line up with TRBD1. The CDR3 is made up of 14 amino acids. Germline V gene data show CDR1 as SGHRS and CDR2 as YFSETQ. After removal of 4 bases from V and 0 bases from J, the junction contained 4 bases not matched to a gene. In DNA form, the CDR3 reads TGCGCCAGCAGCGAAAACAGGGGCTCCTACGAGCAGTACTTC. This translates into CASSENRGSYEQYF.

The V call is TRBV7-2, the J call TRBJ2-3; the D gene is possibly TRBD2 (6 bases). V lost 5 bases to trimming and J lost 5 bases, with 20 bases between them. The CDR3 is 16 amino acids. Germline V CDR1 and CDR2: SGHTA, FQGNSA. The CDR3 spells CASSLGPSARGDTQYF. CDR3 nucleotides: TGTGCCAGCAGCCTAGGTCCTAGCGCTCGCGGAGATACGCAGTATTTT.

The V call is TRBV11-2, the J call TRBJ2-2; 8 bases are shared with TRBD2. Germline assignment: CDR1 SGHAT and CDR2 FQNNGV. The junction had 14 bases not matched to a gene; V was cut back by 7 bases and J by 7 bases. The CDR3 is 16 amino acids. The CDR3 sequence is CASTGGVLGLYGELFF. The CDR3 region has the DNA TGTGCCAGCACCGGGGGGGTACTGGGGTTATACGGGGAGCTGTTTTTT.

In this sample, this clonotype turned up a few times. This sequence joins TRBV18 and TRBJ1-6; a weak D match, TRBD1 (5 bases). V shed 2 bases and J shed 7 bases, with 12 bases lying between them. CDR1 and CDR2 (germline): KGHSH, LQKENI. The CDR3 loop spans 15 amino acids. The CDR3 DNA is TGTGCCAGCTCACCAATGAGGGCAGGGAATTCACCCCTCCACTTT. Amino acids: CASSPMRAGNSPLHF.

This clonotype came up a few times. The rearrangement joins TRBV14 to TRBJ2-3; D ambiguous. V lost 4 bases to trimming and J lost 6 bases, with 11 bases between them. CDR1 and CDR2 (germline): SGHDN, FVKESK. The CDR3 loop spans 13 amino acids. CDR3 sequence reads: CASSLTVRDTQYF. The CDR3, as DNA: TGTGCCAGCAGCCTAACCGTCAGGGATACGCAGTATTTT.

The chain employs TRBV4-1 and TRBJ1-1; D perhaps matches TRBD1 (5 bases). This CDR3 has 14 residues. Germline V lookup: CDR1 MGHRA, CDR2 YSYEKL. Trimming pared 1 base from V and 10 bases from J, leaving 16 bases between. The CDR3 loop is CASSQAGLDSRAFF. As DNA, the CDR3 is TGCGCCAGCAGCCAAGCGGGGCTCGATAGCCGAGCTTTCTTT.

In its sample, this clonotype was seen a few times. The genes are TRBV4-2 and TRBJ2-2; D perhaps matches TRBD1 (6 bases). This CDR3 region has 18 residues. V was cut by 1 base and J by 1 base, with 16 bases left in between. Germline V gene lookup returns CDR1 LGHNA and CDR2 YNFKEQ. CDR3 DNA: TGTGCCAGCAGCCAAGTAGCAGGGGATGTTATGAACACCGGGGAGCTGTTTTTT. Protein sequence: CASSQVAGDVMNTGELFF.

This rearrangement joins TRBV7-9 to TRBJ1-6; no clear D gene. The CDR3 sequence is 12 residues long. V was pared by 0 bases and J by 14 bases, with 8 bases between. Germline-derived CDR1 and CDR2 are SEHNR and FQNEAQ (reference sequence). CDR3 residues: CASSLAQWALHF. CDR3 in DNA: TGTGCCAGCAGCTTAGCGCAGTGGGCCCTCCACTTT.

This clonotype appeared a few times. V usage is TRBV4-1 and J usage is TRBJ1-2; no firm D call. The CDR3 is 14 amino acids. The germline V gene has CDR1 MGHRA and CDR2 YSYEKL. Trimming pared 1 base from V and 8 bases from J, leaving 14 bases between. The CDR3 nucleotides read TGCGCCAGCAGCCAAGGAGAGGGATGGGAGGGCTACACCTTC. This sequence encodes CASSQGEGWEGYTF.